One sample yielded the 2 T cell receptor beta chains listed below, sequenced in a study of T cell responses to AZD1222 COVID-19 vaccine. The method was immunoSEQ multiplex PCR; TCRdb's version includes in-frame clones alone and lacks a portion of them. The sample lists 130,000 to 150,000 clones; more than 85% were seen once. The sample here was peripheral blood, taken after recovery from COVID-19. The receptors here all came from an adult who had recovered from COVID-19.

The V gene is TRBV2, the J gene TRBJ1-4; D is possibly TRBD1 (5 bases). CDR3 size: 12 residues. Trimming removed 9 bases from V and 5 bases from J, with 10 bases in between. Per the germline V gene, CDR1 is SNHLY and CDR2 is FYNNEI. CDR3 in amino acids: CARRSGNEKLFF. The CDR3 region has the DNA TGTGCCAGGCGTTCAGGGAATGAAAAACTGTTTTTT.

The sample holds a few counts of this clone. This rearrangement joins TRBV4-2 to TRBJ2-7, with 9 bases matching TRBD2. The CDR3 loop spans 15 amino acids. In germline, CDR1 is LGHNA, CDR2 YNFKEQ. The junction had 8 bases not matched to a gene; V was cut back by 5 bases and J by 3 bases. The CDR3 is CASSNGREGYYEQYF. The CDR3 nucleotides are TGTGCCAGCAGCAACGGGCGGGAGGGCTACTACGAGCAGTACTTC.